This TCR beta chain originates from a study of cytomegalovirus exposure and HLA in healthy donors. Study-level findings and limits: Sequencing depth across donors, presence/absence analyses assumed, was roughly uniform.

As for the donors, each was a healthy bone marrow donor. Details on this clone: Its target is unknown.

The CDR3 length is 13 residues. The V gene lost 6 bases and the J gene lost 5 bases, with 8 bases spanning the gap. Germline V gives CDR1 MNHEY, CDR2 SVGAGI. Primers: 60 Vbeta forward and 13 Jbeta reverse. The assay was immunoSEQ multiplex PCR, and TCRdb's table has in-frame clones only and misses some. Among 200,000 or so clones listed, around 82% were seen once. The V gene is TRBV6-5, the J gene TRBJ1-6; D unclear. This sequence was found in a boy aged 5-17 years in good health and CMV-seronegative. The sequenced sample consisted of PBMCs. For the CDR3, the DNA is TGTGCCAGCAGGGCCCTTAATAATTCACCCCTCCACTTT. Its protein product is CASRALNNSPLHF.